The subject of this entry is one T cell receptor (beta chain). This clonotype was detected only a few times. The antigen it recognizes is unknown. Per-base quality was not reported, and no clone a single base away is much larger than it. The sample belongs to a study of early T cells in non-severe SARS-CoV-2 infection (dated by TCRdb to about 2021). Some background on the complete study: TCR sequencing used bulk RNA from unsorted whole blood, so alpha and beta chains could not be paired.

General conclusions and limits of the study: VDJdb matching was skewed toward anti-spike CD8 responses and likely underestimated virus-specific expansions, missing private and CD4 specificities.

The library was generated by 5' RACE. This sample was sequenced with a NextSeq 500. The TCR library protocol attached unique molecular identifiers to individual cDNA molecules to correct for sequencing error and PCR bias. Both TCR alpha and beta chains were sequenced, and tight co-correlation was observed between alpha and beta sequence abundances in each sample. Under the source paper's analysis protocol: Decombinator V4 was used to annotate the V gene, J gene and CDR3 of the TCR sequences. TCRs were defined as expanded if a significant change between any two time points was detected under a Poisson model with p below 0.0001. Abundances of TCRs were expressed as counts per million after normalisation to the total number of TCRs sequenced in each sample. MAIT TCRs were defined by TRAV1-2 paired with TRAJ12, TRAJ20 or TRAJ33, and iNKT TCRs by TRAV10 paired with TRAJ18. VDJdb, accessed 1 November 2021, was searched for CMV, EBV and SARS-CoV-2 annotated TCRs, excluding TCRs annotated for multiple antigens. TCRdb reprocessed the public reads (quality trimming at Q25 with fastp, clone calling with MiXCR) and kept in-frame beta chains. Records with the same CDR3 protein are collapsed into one entry carrying the most frequent genes and DNA. None of the V and J calls come from the authors' own analysis; TCRdb made them. In this sample the table shows around 86,000 distinct CDR3 sequences, around 15% of which occur a single time. Approximately 0.62% of the sample goes to the ten largest clones.

Set within a cohort of healthcare workers in London, UK, this nested case-control study involved weekly PCR testing of nasopharyngeal swabs along with blood sampling. Healthcare workers were recruited between 23 and 31 March 2020, during the week of the UK lockdown, and were followed weekly for up to about 16 weeks. For CDR1 and CDR2, the germline V gene (reference sequence) lists SEHNR and FQNEAQ. The germline V end is reduced by 1 base and the J end by 2 bases; junction bases left unmatched: 3. The CDR3 runs 15 amino acids, cysteine and phenylalanine included. The DNA shown is the 45-base CDR3, in frame from base 1.

The receptor was derived from an adult who was a healthcare worker with PCR-confirmed SARS-CoV-2 infection or an uninfected control (not recorded which). The sequencing sample was made of whole blood. In this chain, TRBV7-9 is recombined with TRBJ2-3; 7 middle bases align to TRBD1. The DNA sequence is as follows: TGTGCCAGCAGCTTAGGAGGGGGCCCCACAGATACGCAGTATTTT. Translated, this gives CASSLGGGPTDTQYF. This CDR3, with the reference TRBV7-9 and TRBJ2-3 proteins standing in past its ends, gives the full variable domain DTGVSQNPRHKITKRGQNVTFRCDPISEHNRLYWYRQTLGQGPEFLTYFQNEAQLEKSRLLSDRFSAERPKGSFSTLEIQRTEQGDSAMYLCASSLGGGPTDTQYFGPGTRLTVL.